The 3 T cell receptor beta chains presented below share a single source sample, sequenced in a study of blood T cells in healthy people across ages. The authors ran a second PCR of about 7 to 12 cycles using a sample-barcoded 5' primer and a J-beta primer mix. TCRdb re-derived calls from the 5' RACE reads in MiXCR, one entry per CDR3 protein. The repertoire holds under 850,000 distinct CDR3 sequences, roughly 40% seen once, with approximately 13% in the top ten. Material: blood. The receptors come from a man between 18 and 29 years old in good health.

There are a few counts of this clonotype. This sequence joins TRBV19 and TRBJ2-7; TRBD2 aligns across 7 bases. V was pared by 6 bases and J by 2 bases, with 13 bases of the junction left unmatched. Germline values: CDR1 LNHDA, CDR2 SQIVND (reference sequence). The CDR3 length is 16 residues. This CDR3 is CASRMKPGLPTYEQYF. The CDR3 DNA sequence: TGTGCCAGTAGGATGAAACCGGGACTACCTACCTACGAGCAGTACTTC.

To note about this clonotype: One end of the junction does not line up with germline, which may come from a read error. V gene TRBV7-9 combines with J gene TRBJ2-1; D is perhaps TRBD1 (5 bases). Germline CDR1 and CDR2: SEHNR and FQNEAQ (reference sequence). The CDR3 has 11 amino acids. The DNA of the CDR3 is TGTACCAGCAGTCAGGGAATTGAGCAGTTCTTC. Translating gives CTSSQGIEQFF.

The sample holds many counts of this clonotype. The chain uses TRBV7-2 and TRBJ2-3, with 9 bases lining up with TRBD2. The CDR3 is 15 residues long. The V gene end was trimmed by 1 base and the J gene end by 6 bases; junction bases not matched to a gene: 5. Germline assignment: CDR1 SGHTA and CDR2 FQGNSA. CDR3: CASSLDASGVDTQYF. CDR3 nucleotides: TGTGCCAGCAGCTTAGATGCTAGCGGGGTCGATACGCAGTATTTT.